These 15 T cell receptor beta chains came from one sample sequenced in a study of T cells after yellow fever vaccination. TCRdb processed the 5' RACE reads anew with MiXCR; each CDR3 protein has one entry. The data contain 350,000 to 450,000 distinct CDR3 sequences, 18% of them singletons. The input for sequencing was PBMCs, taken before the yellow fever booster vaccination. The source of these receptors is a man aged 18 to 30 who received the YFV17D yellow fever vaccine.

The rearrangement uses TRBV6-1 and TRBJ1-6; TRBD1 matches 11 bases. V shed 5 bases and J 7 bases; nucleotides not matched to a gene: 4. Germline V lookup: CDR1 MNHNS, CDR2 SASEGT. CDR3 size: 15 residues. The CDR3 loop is CASSTRDRGNSPLHF. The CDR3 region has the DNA TGTGCCAGCAGTACCCGGGACAGGGGGAATTCACCCCTCCACTTT.

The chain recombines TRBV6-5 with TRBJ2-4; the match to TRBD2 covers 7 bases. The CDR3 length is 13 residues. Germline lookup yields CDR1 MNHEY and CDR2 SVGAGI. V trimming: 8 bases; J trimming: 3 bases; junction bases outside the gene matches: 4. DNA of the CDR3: TGTGCCAGCTGGGGGGGGGGCAAAAACATTCAGTACTTC. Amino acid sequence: CASWGGGKNIQYF.

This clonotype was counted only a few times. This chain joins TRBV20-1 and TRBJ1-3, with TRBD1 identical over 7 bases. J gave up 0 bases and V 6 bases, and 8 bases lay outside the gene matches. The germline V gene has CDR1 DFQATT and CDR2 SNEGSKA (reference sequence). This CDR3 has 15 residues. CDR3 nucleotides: TGCAGTGCGTGGACAGGACGGAGCTCTGGAAACACCATATATTTT. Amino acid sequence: CSAWTGRSSGNTIYF.

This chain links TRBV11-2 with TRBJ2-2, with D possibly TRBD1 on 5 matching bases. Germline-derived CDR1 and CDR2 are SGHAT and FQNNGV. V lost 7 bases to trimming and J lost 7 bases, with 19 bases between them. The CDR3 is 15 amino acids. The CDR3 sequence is CASTLRQITNGELFF. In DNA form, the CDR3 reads TGTGCCAGCACCCTGCGACAGATCACTAACGGGGAGCTGTTTTTT.

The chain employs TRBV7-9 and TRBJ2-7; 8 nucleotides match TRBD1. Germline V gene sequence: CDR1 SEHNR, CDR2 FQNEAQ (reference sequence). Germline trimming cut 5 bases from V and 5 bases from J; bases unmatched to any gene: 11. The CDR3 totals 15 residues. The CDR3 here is CASSPGQERPDEQYV. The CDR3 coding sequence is TGTGCCAGCAGCCCGGGACAGGAGCGGCCGGACGAGCAGTACGTC.

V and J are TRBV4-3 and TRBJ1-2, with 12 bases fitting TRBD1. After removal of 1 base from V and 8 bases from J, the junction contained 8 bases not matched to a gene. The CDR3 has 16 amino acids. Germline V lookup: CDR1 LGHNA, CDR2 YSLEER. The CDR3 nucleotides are TGCGCCAGCAGCCAAGTTCGGGGACAGGGGGCGCGAGGCTACACCTTC. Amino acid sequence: CASSQVRGQGARGYTF.

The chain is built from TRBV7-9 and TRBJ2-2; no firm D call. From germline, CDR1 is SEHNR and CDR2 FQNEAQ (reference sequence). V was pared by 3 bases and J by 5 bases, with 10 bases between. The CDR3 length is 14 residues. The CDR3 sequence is CASSLQENTGELFF. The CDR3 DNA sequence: TGTGCCAGCAGCTTGCAGGAAAATACCGGGGAGCTGTTTTTT.

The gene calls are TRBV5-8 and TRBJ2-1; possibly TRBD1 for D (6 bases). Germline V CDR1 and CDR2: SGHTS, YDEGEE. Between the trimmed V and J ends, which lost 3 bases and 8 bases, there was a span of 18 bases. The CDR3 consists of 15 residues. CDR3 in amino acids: CASSWGNRVSDEQFF. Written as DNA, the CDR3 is TGTGCCAGCAGCTGGGGGAACAGGGTTAGCGATGAGCAGTTCTTC.

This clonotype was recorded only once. The CDR3 DNA follows: TGTGCCAGCAGCTTGGCCGGGCATCAAGGAAAAGGGGAGCTGTTTTTT. Translation: CASSLAGHQGKGELFF. The chain recombines TRBV5-6 with TRBJ2-2; no firm D call. CDR3 size: 16 residues. Germline CDR1 is SGHDT and CDR2 is YYEEEE. The V and J ends lost 0 bases and 8 bases respectively, with 17 bases between them.

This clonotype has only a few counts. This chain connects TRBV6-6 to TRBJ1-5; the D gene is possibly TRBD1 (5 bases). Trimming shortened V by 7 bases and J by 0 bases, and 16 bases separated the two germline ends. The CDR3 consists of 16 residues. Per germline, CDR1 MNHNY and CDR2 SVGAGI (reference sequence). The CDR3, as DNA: TGTGCCAGCACCGGGGCCGGGATTTATAGCAATCAGCCCCAGCATTTT. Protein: CASTGAGIYSNQPQHF.

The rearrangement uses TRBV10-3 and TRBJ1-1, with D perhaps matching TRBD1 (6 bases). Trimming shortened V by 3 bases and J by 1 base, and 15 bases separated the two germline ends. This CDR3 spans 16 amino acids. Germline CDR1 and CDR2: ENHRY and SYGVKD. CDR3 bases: TGTGCCATCAGTGATGGTATGTGGGGGGCGAACACTGAAGCTTTCTTT. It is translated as CAISDGMWGANTEAFF.

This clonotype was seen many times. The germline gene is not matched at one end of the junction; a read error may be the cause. This chain's CDR3 is CASSLGRLNTEAFF. As DNA, the CDR3 is TGTGCCAGCAGCTTAGGACGGCTGAACACTGAAGCTTTCTTT. This rearrangement joins TRBV5-1 to TRBJ1-1; D is unresolved. Looked up from germline, CDR1 is SGHRS and CDR2 is YFSETQ. This CDR3 has 14 amino acids.

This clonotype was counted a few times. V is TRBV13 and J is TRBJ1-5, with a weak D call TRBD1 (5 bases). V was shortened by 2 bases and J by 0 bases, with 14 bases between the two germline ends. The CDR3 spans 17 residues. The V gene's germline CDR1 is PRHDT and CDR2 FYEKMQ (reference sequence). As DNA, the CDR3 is TGTGCCAGCAGCTTAACCGCAGGACAATATAGCAATCAGCCCCAGCATTTT. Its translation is CASSLTAGQYSNQPQHF.

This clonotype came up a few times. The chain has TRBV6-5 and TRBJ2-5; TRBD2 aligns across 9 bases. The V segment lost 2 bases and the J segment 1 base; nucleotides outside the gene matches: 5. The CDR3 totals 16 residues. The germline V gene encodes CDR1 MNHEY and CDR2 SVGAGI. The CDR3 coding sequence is TGTGCCAGCAGTTACGCTAGCGGGGCTTCCCAAGAGACCCAGTACTTC. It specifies CASSYASGASQETQYF.

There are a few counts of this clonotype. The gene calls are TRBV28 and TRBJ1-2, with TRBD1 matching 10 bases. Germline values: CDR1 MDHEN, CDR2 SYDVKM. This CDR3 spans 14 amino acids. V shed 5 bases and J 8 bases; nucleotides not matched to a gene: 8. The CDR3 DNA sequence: TGTGCCAGCAGTAGTCACGGGACAGGGGTAGGCTACACCTTC. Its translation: CASSSHGTGVGYTF.